The clone carrying this T cell receptor (beta chain) was counted only a few times. Its antigen is not known. Assay: immunoSEQ multiplex PCR; the TCRdb copy retains only in-frame clones and omits some. This table holds over 65,000 clones, approximately 84% found once. The record originates from a study of T cells in localized non-small cell lung cancer. Study conclusions and caveats: Researchers found a median about 53 of the top 100 tumor clones in adjacent lung. Uninvolved neighboring lung showed the greatest T cell clonality, exceeding tumor. Sequencing covered just one tumor region, so heterogeneity cannot be ruled out.

This clonotype was sampled from a female donor over 55 with stage I lung adenocarcinoma. The material sequenced was peripheral blood, taken before any cancer treatment.

The CDR3 region has the DNA TGCAGTGCTAGAGATACAAATAGAGCTTTCTTT. Translated: CSARDTNRAFF. The J gene is TRBJ1-1, the V gene TRBV20-1; D is unresolved. Trimming cost V 0 bases and J 10 bases, with 9 bases left between them. The CDR3 extends over 11 amino acids. Germline-derived CDR1 and CDR2 are DFQATT and SNEGSKA (reference sequence).